Shown below are 21 T cell receptor beta chains from a single sample sequenced in a study of blood T cell repertoires in COVID-19. Libraries were prepared by immunoSEQ multiplex PCR; TCRdb keeps only in-frame clonotypes and omits some of them. There are around 81,000 clones in the sample; about 89% occur only once, and about 1.9% lies in the top ten. Sequenced material: peripheral blood. The receptors originated from a woman in her fifties or sixties with acute or convalescent COVID-19.

The gene calls are TRBV2 and TRBJ2-6; a possible D gene is TRBD2 (5 bases). Trimming pared 5 bases from V and 0 bases from J, leaving 8 bases between. Germline loops: CDR1 SNHLY, CDR2 FYNNEI. The CDR3 covers 15 residues. The CDR3 DNA is TGTGCCAGCAGTTCCGAGGGCTCTGGGGCCAACGTCCTGACTTTC. Protein product: CASSSEGSGANVLTF.

The rearrangement uses TRBV10-3 and TRBJ1-4; the D is unclear. The V gene's germline CDR1 is ENHRY and CDR2 SYGVKD. This CDR3 is 13 amino acids long. V was trimmed by 6 bases and J by 5 bases, leaving 10 bases between them. The CDR3 loop reads CAIRRDINEKLFF. The CDR3 DNA follows: TGTGCCATCAGGCGAGATATAAATGAAAAACTGTTTTTT.

This rearrangement joins TRBV6-2 or TRBV6-3 to TRBJ2-7; the match to TRBD1 covers 7 bases. The V gene's germline CDR1 is MNHEY and CDR2 SVGEGT. This CDR3 comprises 14 residues. The ends lost 6 bases at V and 5 bases at J; junction bases unmatched: 10. CDR3 sequence: CASSPDREDNEQYF. The CDR3 bases are TGTGCCAGCAGCCCCGACAGGGAAGACAACGAGCAGTACTTC.

This clone was found a few times. The rearrangement joins TRBV7-9 to TRBJ2-1; D is unclear. V lost 0 bases to trimming and J lost 9 bases, with 12 bases between them. Germline assignment: CDR1 SEHNR and CDR2 FQNEAQ (reference sequence). The CDR3 consists of 14 residues. CDR3 in DNA: TGTGCCAGCAGCTTAGCCGGTTTGCTTCCTGAGCAGTTCTTC. Encoded protein: CASSLAGLLPEQFF.

This chain connects TRBV6-5 to TRBJ2-7; 7 bases are shared with TRBD1. CDR3 size: 14 residues. Germline assignment: CDR1 MNHEY and CDR2 SVGAGI. After removal of 6 bases from V and 2 bases from J, the junction contained 7 bases not matched to a gene. CDR3 sequence reads: CASRFWTGTYEQYF. The CDR3 nucleotides are TGTGCCAGCAGATTCTGGACAGGTACCTACGAGCAGTACTTC.

J is TRBJ2-1 and V is TRBV3-1 (or the pseudogene TRBV3-2); weak D call: TRBD2 (6 bases). This CDR3 contains 11 residues. Trimming cost V 4 bases and J 10 bases, with 8 bases left between them. Looked up from germline, CDR1 is LGHDT and CDR2 is YNNKEL (reference sequence). Here the CDR3 reads CASSRLAEQFF. The CDR3 nucleotides read TGTGCCAGCAGCCGGCTAGCGGAGCAGTTCTTC.

On this clone itself: The same CDR3 arises from other DNA sequences in this sample as well. The CDR3 reads CASSSSSKNIQYF. The CDR3 DNA follows: TGTGCCAGCAGTAGCTCGAGCAAAAACATTCAGTACTTC. This chain links TRBV6-2 or TRBV6-3 with TRBJ2-4, with no clear D. Germline V lookup: CDR1 MNHEY, CDR2 SVGEGT. This CDR3 spans 13 amino acids. Trimming cost V 5 bases and J 3 bases, with 8 bases left between them.

The chain combines TRBV5-1 with TRBJ1-1; D perhaps matches TRBD1 (5 bases). Trimming took 7 bases from V and 3 from J, leaving 28 bases between them. Germline CDR1 and CDR2: SGHRS and YFSETQ. The CDR3 totals 18 residues. CDR3 bases: TGCGCCAGCCTTCTGTGGCAGGGCTCGTCCGTAGGGGACACTGAAGCTTTCTTT. It translates to CASLLWQGSSVGDTEAFF.

The chain combines TRBV7-2 with TRBJ1-4, with D tentatively TRBD1 (6 bases). V was cut by 2 bases and J by 8 bases, with 15 bases left in between. From germline, CDR1 is SGHTA and CDR2 FQGNSA. The CDR3 sequence is 15 residues long. DNA for the CDR3: TGTGCCAGCAGCTTATCACAGGGATTGGGGGAAAAACTGTTTTTT. It specifies CASSLSQGLGEKLFF.

J is TRBJ2-1 and V is TRBV2; 10 positions match TRBD2. The CDR3 is made up of 16 amino acids. Per the germline V gene, CDR1 is SNHLY and CDR2 is FYNNEI. The ends lost 4 bases at V and 3 bases at J; junction bases unmatched: 6. The CDR3 loop is CASSAGTSVYYNEQFF. DNA for the CDR3: TGTGCCAGCAGTGCTGGGACTAGCGTCTACTACAATGAGCAGTTCTTC.

The J gene is TRBJ2-7, the V gene TRBV24-1, with D perhaps TRBD1 (6 bases). V lost 1 base and J 3 bases, leaving 15 bases between the germline ends. In germline, CDR1 is KGHDR, CDR2 SFDVKD. CDR3 size: 16 residues. The CDR3 reads CATSDFGTRKHYEQYF. Written as DNA, the CDR3 is TGTGCCACCAGTGATTTTGGGACACGGAAGCACTACGAGCAGTACTTC.

The CDR3 coding sequence is TGCAGTGCTACCCCGTACAATGAGCAGTTCTTC. This codes for CSATPYNEQFF. V is TRBV20-1 and J is TRBJ2-1; D is ambiguous. Trimming shortened V by 4 bases and J by 4 bases, and 5 bases separated the two germline ends. Germline V gives CDR1 DFQATT, CDR2 SNEGSKA (reference sequence). The CDR3 totals 11 residues.

The chain is built from TRBV28 and TRBJ2-7, with 7 nucleotides matching TRBD2. The V segment lost 5 bases and the J segment 3 bases; nucleotides outside the gene matches: 10. The V gene's germline CDR1 is MDHEN and CDR2 SYDVKM. CDR3 length: 15 amino acids. The CDR3 sequence: CASSPGSSGDYEQYF. In DNA, the CDR3 is TGTGCCAGCAGTCCCGGATCTAGCGGAGACTACGAGCAGTACTTC. Full variable domain (outside the CDR3, taken from reference TRBV28 and TRBJ2-7): DVKVTQSSRYLVKRTGEKVFLECVQDMDHENMFWYRQDPGLGLRLIYFSYDVKMKEKGDIPEGYSVSREKKERFSLILESASTNQTSMYLCASSPGSSGDYEQYFGPGTRLTVT.

The chain carries TRBV6-6 and TRBJ1-5, with 12 bases fitting TRBD1. V was clipped by 4 bases and J by 5 bases; unmatched bases: 6. The CDR3 contains 16 residues. Germline-derived CDR1 and CDR2 are MNHNY and SVGAGI (reference sequence). The CDR3: CASSWPGQGADQPQHF. CDR3 nucleotide sequence: TGTGCCAGCAGTTGGCCGGGACAGGGGGCCGATCAGCCCCAGCATTTT.

V and J are TRBV5-1 and TRBJ2-1; a weak D match, TRBD1 (6 bases). The length of the CDR3 is 15 residues. Germline V gives CDR1 SGHRS, CDR2 YFSETQ. The V and J ends lost 1 base and 6 bases respectively, with 14 bases between them. CDR3 amino acids: CASSLRMDSVNEQFF. For the CDR3, the DNA is TGCGCCAGCAGCTTGCGAATGGACAGCGTCAATGAGCAGTTCTTC.

The CDR3 sequence: CASSPNTGSGEQYF. The CDR3 coding sequence is TGTGCCAGCAGCCCCAACACAGGGTCGGGGGAGCAGTACTTC. V usage is TRBV7-3 and J usage is TRBJ2-7; TRBD1 is a possible D gene (6 bases). There are 14 residues in the CDR3. The ends were cut back, 5 bases at V and 7 bases at J, with 18 bases in the middle. The germline CDR1 and CDR2 sequences are SGHTA and FQGTGA.

This rearrangement joins TRBV28 to TRBJ2-4; a weak D match, TRBD1 (5 bases). CDR1 and CDR2 (germline): MDHEN, SYDVKM. V was trimmed by 4 bases and J by 2 bases, leaving 12 bases between them. The CDR3 length is 15 residues. The CDR3: CASSYPPGSKNIQYF. CDR3 DNA sequence: TGTGCCAGCAGTTATCCCCCAGGGTCCAAAAACATTCAGTACTTC.

The chain couples TRBV19 to TRBJ2-3; 8 nucleotides match TRBD2. CDR1 LNHDA and CDR2 SQIVND come from the germline V gene (reference sequence). The CDR3 covers 18 residues. V lost 5 bases to trimming and J lost 13 bases; unmatched junction nucleotides: 26. The CDR3 reads CASSPEGSGSGVVGAEYF. CDR3 nucleotide sequence: TGTGCCAGTAGTCCGGAGGGGTCGGGTAGCGGGGTCGTCGGAGCGGAGTATTTT. Drawing the rest from reference TRBV19 and TRBJ2-3, the complete variable domain is DGGITQSPKYLFRKEGQNVTLSCEQNLNHDAMYWYRQDPGQGLRLIYYSQIVNDFQKGDIAEGYSVSREKKESFPLTVTSAQKNPTAFYLCASSPEGSGSGVVGAEYFGPGTRLTVL.

V gene TRBV6-1 combines with J gene TRBJ1-2; D is uncertain. Germline CDR1 and CDR2: MNHNS and SASEGT. The CDR3 runs to 14 residues. V was pared by 3 bases and J by 8 bases, with 16 bases between. In DNA, the CDR3 is TGTGCCAGCAGTGAGGAGTCGAGAGTCTTCGGCTACACCTTC. Protein product: CASSEESRVFGYTF.

The chain joins TRBV10-3 to TRBJ1-5; D is uncertain. V was cut by 0 bases and J by 9 bases, with 6 bases left in between. CDR3 length equals 12 residues. CDR1 and CDR2 (germline): ENHRY, SYGVKD. Here the CDR3 reads CAISESRRPQHF. The CDR3, as DNA: TGTGCCATCAGTGAGTCAAGGAGGCCCCAGCATTTT.

The rearrangement joins TRBV2 to TRBJ2-7; TRBD2 might be the D (6 bases). V dropped 3 bases and J dropped 5 bases, with 23 bases sitting between them. Germline V lookup: CDR1 SNHLY, CDR2 FYNNEI. This CDR3 comprises 17 residues. CDR3 sequence reads: CASSDEGRLGGSNEQYF. The CDR3 coding sequence is TGTGCCAGCAGTGATGAGGGACGACTAGGCGGCTCTAACGAGCAGTACTTC.